This is a list of T cell receptor beta chains from one sample in a study of T-cell reconstitution after alpha-beta-depleted transplantation in children. Via MiXCR, TCRdb re-called the PCR reads, giving one row per CDR3 protein. The sample yields about 300,000 distinct CDR3 sequences, less than 9.5% seen once. This sample comprised peripheral blood, obtained 360 days after TCRalphabeta/CD19-depleted stem cell transplant. Receptors originate from a female patient under 10 years old who had a stem cell transplant for Fanconi anemia, so the T cells may come from the graft donor. Each CDR3 is given with its conserved first and last residue. Each record gives: J gene, V gene, D gene, clone size, CDR3 protein, CDR3 DNA. D genes are given only for firm matches. Size tells how often a clone was seen (once, few, many) or the class of an expanded clone, and some rows leave it out.

>TRBJ1-2|TRBV6-1|NA|NA
CASSQPIRAKRPNYGYTF
TGTGCCAGCAGCCAACCAATAAGGGCTAAAAGACCTAACTATGGCTACACCTTC
>TRBJ1-6|TRBV30|NA|NA
CAWSVWSGSSYNSPLHF
TGTGCCTGGAGTGTATGGTCTGGGAGCTCCTATAATTCACCCCTCCACTTT
>TRBJ1-1|TRBV20-1|TRBD1|many
CSARQGNTEAFF
TGCAGTGCTCGACAGGGGAACACTGAAGCTTTCTTT
>TRBJ1-3|TRBV6-1|NA|few
CASSERVEWGGGNTIYF
TGTGCCAGCAGTGAAAGGGTCGAATGGGGGGGCGGAAACACCATATATTTT
>TRBJ2-3|TRBV10-1|NA|NA
CASSESGVGPVDTQYF
TGCGCCAGCAGTGAGTCTGGAGTGGGGCCGGTAGATACGCAGTATTTT
>TRBJ2-7|TRBV5-1|NA|many
CASSLVAFSYEQYF
TGCGCCAGCAGCTTGGTGGCGTTCTCCTACGAGCAGTACTTC
>TRBJ2-2|TRBV9|NA|many
CASSVGRGLNTGELFF
TGTGCCAGCAGCGTCGGACGGGGCTTAAACACCGGGGAGCTGTTTTTT
>TRBJ2-7|TRBV6-1|NA|few
CASSPPPPFYEQYF
TGTGCCAGCAGCCCCCCGCCCCCCTTTTACGAGCAGTACTTC
>TRBJ2-1|TRBV12-3/TRBV12-4|NA|many
CASKGSPSSYNEQFF
TGTGCCAGCAAAGGTTCCCCGAGCTCCTACAATGAGCAGTTCTTC
>TRBJ2-6|TRBV5-1|NA|many
CASSFWDQGASGANVLTF
TGCGCCAGCAGCTTTTGGGACCAAGGGGCCTCTGGGGCCAACGTCCTGACTTTC
>TRBJ2-2|TRBV24-1|NA|many
CATSDKRTGELFF
TGTGCCACCAGTGATAAGCGCACCGGGGAGCTGTTTTTT
>TRBJ2-2|TRBV9|TRBD2|many
CASSASGRSNTGELFF
TGTGCCAGCAGCGCCAGCGGGAGGTCGAACACCGGGGAGCTGTTTTTT
>TRBJ1-2|TRBV21-1|NA|few
CASSTGDRGPGYGYTF
TGTGCCAGCAGCACTGGTGACAGGGGGCCAGGGTATGGCTACACCTTC
>TRBJ2-1|TRBV6-2/TRBV6-3|TRBD2|many
CASSIVGGLASYNEQFF
TGTGCCAGCAGTATAGTTGGGGGACTAGCATCCTACAATGAGCAGTTCTTC
>TRBJ2-5|TRBV20-1|NA|many
CSARRGGAYGETQYF
TGCAGTGCTAGACGAGGAGGGGCGTACGGGGAGACCCAGTACTTC
>TRBJ2-5|TRBV5-1|NA|many
CASSFRGGVETQYF
TGCGCCAGCAGCTTCAGGGGCGGGGTAGAGACCCAGTACTTC
>TRBJ1-1|TRBV5-1|TRBD1|many
CASSLVGTGRNTEAFF
TGCGCCAGCAGCTTGGTGGGGACAGGGCGGAACACTGAAGCTTTCTTT
>TRBJ1-5|TRBV15|NA|many
CATSRQDHQPQHF
TGTGCCACCAGCAGACAGGACCATCAGCCCCAGCATTTT
>TRBJ2-5|TRBV18|NA|NA
CASSPMRETQYF
TGTGCCAGCTCACCCATGAGAGAGACCCAGTACTTC
>TRBJ2-4|TRBV5-1|TRBD1|many
CASSERQGPWAKNIQYF
TGCGCCAGCAGCGAAAGACAGGGGCCGTGGGCCAAAAACATTCAGTACTTC